Listed below are T cell receptor beta chains from one sample, sequenced in a study of technical replicates of blood from a handful of donors. Generated by immunoSEQ multiplex PCR, the TCRdb table keeps only in-frame clones and is missing some. This table has approximately 70,000 clones, 95% to 97% appearing once. The sequenced sample was T cells isolated from PBMCs. These receptors were taken from a human donor in good health. The CDR3 runs from the conserved cysteine through the conserved F or W. Fields, in order: D gene, J gene, V gene, CDR3 protein. D genes are given only for firm matches.

D: NA
J: TRBJ2-3
V: TRBV19
CDR3: CASSTPLTDTQYF

D: NA
J: TRBJ2-2
V: TRBV6-6
CDR3: CASMVAAGELFF

D: NA
J: TRBJ1-2
V: TRBV27
CDR3: CASSLVFRGREVYGYTF

D: NA
J: TRBJ2-5
V: TRBV5-1
CDR3: CASSPFGGGEETQYF

D: TRBD1
J: TRBJ2-5
V: TRBV5-1
CDR3: CASSLATGEETQYF

D: TRBD1
J: TRBJ1-1
V: TRBV30
CDR3: CAWSHVDRVNTEAFF

D: TRBD1
J: TRBJ2-7
V: TRBV14
CDR3: CASSPLGDRGNEQYF

D: NA
J: TRBJ1-1
V: TRBV28
CDR3: CASSSNRRGFTEAFF

D: TRBD1
J: TRBJ2-2
V: TRBV4-2
CDR3: CASSQDSQGAVGELFF

D: NA
J: TRBJ1-1
V: TRBV7-2
CDR3: CASSLWLAEAFF

D: NA
J: TRBJ1-2
V: TRBV28
CDR3: CASSFLGGDGYTF

D: TRBD1
J: TRBJ2-7
V: TRBV6-5
CDR3: CASRNRGIYEQYF

D: TRBD1
J: TRBJ2-7
V: TRBV19
CDR3: CASSTRTGSEQYF

D: NA
J: TRBJ2-1
V: TRBV28
CDR3: CASSLASTLNNEQFF

D: NA
J: TRBJ1-1
V: TRBV29-1
CDR3: CSVEVDIQAFF

D: NA
J: TRBJ2-2
V: TRBV21-1
CDR3: CASRAGIGGAGELFF

D: TRBD1
J: TRBJ1-1
V: TRBV30
CDR3: CAWTTLPRDRGVEAFF

D: TRBD2
J: TRBJ2-1
V: TRBV6-4
CDR3: CASSSSGDHNEQFF

D: TRBD2
J: TRBJ2-1
V: TRBV28
CDR3: CASSRPGTSVYNEQFF

D: TRBD1
J: TRBJ1-4
V: TRBV6-1
CDR3: CASSDGQEDEKLFF

D: TRBD1
J: TRBJ1-5
V: TRBV2
CDR3: CASSLTGQAHQPQHF

D: NA
J: TRBJ1-3
V: TRBV11-3
CDR3: CASSRGLLSNTIYF

D: TRBD2
J: TRBJ2-5
V: TRBV28
CDR3: CASSYRSGRGETQYF

D: NA
J: TRBJ1-1
V: TRBV27
CDR3: CASKSPTRNTEAFF

D: NA
J: TRBJ2-3
V: TRBV6-6
CDR3: CASSYLEWSDRQYF

D: TRBD2
J: TRBJ2-7
V: TRBV2
CDR3: CASKAPSGTNYEQYF

D: NA
J: TRBJ2-7
V: TRBV27
CDR3: CASSLVDEQYF

D: TRBD2
J: TRBJ2-2
V: TRBV7-9
CDR3: CASSPAAGGNTGELFF

D: NA
J: TRBJ2-1
V: TRBV7-7
CDR3: CASSADRHNEQFF

D: TRBD2
J: TRBJ2-5
V: TRBV7-9
CDR3: CASSLERGETQYF

D: TRBD1
J: TRBJ1-5
V: TRBV19
CDR3: CASSLTGDSNQPQHF

D: TRBD1
J: TRBJ1-3
V: TRBV7-2
CDR3: CASSLWGQGNTIYF

D: TRBD2
J: TRBJ2-7
V: TRBV5-1
CDR3: CASSTTSGSYEQYF

D: TRBD2
J: TRBJ2-5
V: TRBV14
CDR3: CASSQVMMTSGTLGTQYF

D: TRBD1
J: TRBJ1-6
V: TRBV5-1
CDR3: CASSPGQGALPSPLHF

D: NA
J: TRBJ2-2
V: TRBV6-5
CDR3: CFTLANTGELFF

D: TRBD2
J: TRBJ2-7
V: TRBV6-1
CDR3: CASRDLSSGSYEQYF

D: TRBD2
J: TRBJ2-3
V: TRBV18
CDR3: CASSPPLAGPATDTQYF

D: TRBD2
J: TRBJ2-7
V: TRBV5-4
CDR3: CASSPEGGGDYEQYF

D: NA
J: TRBJ1-6
V: TRBV30
CDR3: CACTSGHPSSYNSPLHF

D: NA
J: TRBJ2-3
V: TRBV5-1
CDR3: CASSSLPGGDTQYF